Here is one T cell receptor (beta chain) with its context. What antigen it recognizes has not been identified. It has no much larger one-base neighbor in the sample; base qualities were not kept. The sample belongs to a study of blood T cell repertoires in COVID-19 (dated by TCRdb to 2018 to 2020). The study in broad terms: Collaborator samples came from the United States, Italy and Spain and covered acute and convalescent phases of COVID-19. The prospective study material was composed of cDNA or gDNA derived from T cells, B-cell-depleted T cells, or PBMCs. Subjects who had been exposed to COVID-19, were actively infected with it, or had recovered from it provided the deeply sampled blood TCRbeta repertoires that made up the dataset. The repertoires were made available in a free public database intended to serve as a resource for research on the immune response to SARS-CoV-2. The samples were drawn from the first 160 participants of the ongoing ImmuneRACE study and from 1,254 subjects provided by 6 global collaborators. Sample metadata almost always included a de-identified subject ID, COVID-19 status, age in years and sex. HLA class I and class II types, where available, came from metadata supplied by the sample provider rather than from assay-based typing.

The full study reports these points: The quantity of clinical and demographic metadata differed by source and by participant and was supplied without curation.

Collaborating institutions collected whole blood in K2EDTA tubes following their own protocols. For TCRbeta analysis, collaborators shipped samples in one of three forms: frozen whole blood, isolated PBMCs, or DNA extracted from either of those sample types. TCRbeta CDR3 regions were amplified from genomic DNA by means of the immunoSEQ Assay, a bias-controlled multiplex PCR. As for how the authors treated the data: The number of nucleated cells in each sample was estimated by amplification of reference gene primers within the assay. Sequence reads were collapsed and filtered to measure the absolute abundance of every unique TCRbeta CDR3 rearrangement. Productive Simpson clonality was computed per sample as the square root of Simpson's diversity index over productive rearrangements. The source is immuneACCESS, and TCRdb retained only in-frame sequences with V and J called. Part of the clones is not carried over; for the studies checked, unresolved V genes explain less than half of this, and the remainder is unexplained. Clone size and V and J calls were adopted from that table, with D and trimming inferred from the DNA. This sample comprises approximately 310,000 clones, around nine tenths of them detected only once. 1% of the sample is held by the ten biggest clonotypes.

Counted from cysteine to phenylalanine, this CDR3 has 16 amino acids. The kept DNA is CDR3 alone, 48 bases in frame from the first base. The germline V gene encodes CDR1 MDHEN and CDR2 SYDVKM. The junction shows trimming of 2 bases on V and 5 bases on J, plus 17 bases between the germline ends. The receptor was derived from a man aged 50-60 years with active or convalescent COVID-19. In this chain, TRBV28 is recombined with TRBJ2-3; the D region possibly corresponds to TRBD2 (7 bases align). The sample was peripheral blood. This receptor has the CDR3 CASSLGAGARGDTQYF. The DNA sequence is as follows: TGTGCCAGCAGTTTAGGGGCGGGGGCGAGGGGAGATACGCAGTATTTT.